These T cell receptor beta chains were read from a single sample in a study of cytomegalovirus exposure and HLA in healthy donors. The repertoire was sequenced with immunoSEQ multiplex PCR; TCRdb's copy has only in-frame clones and lacks some. This repertoire includes fewer than 110,000 clones. The source material was PBMCs. These receptors were collected from a man aged 40-49 years in good health and CMV-seronegative. The CDR3 runs from the conserved cysteine through the conserved F or W. The order of the fields is D gene, CDR3 length, J gene, V gene, CDR3 protein, CDR3 DNA. A D gene is named only where the DNA matches it firmly.

D gene: .
CDR3 length: 15
J gene: TRBJ1-1
V gene: TRBV30
CDR3 protein: CAWSVRGAGNTEAFF
CDR3 DNA: TGTGCCTGGAGTGTAAGGGGCGCAGGAAACACTGAAGCTTTCTTT

D gene: .
CDR3 length: 16
J gene: TRBJ2-1
V gene: TRBV2
CDR3 protein: CATPRGSVSSYNEQFF
CDR3 DNA: TGTGCCACCCCTAGGGGGTCAGTAAGCTCCTACAATGAGCAGTTCTTC

D gene: .
CDR3 length: 15
J gene: TRBJ2-7
V gene: TRBV11-2
CDR3 protein: CASSLDRGGRWSWYF
CDR3 DNA: TGTGCCAGCAGCTTAGATCGAGGGGGACGCTGGAGTTGGTACTTC

D gene: .
CDR3 length: 15
J gene: TRBJ2-7
V gene: TRBV11-2
CDR3 protein: CASSFFSRSGYEQYF
CDR3 DNA: TGTGCCAGCAGCTTTTTCTCTAGGTCGGGGTACGAGCAGTACTTC

D gene: .
CDR3 length: 13
J gene: TRBJ1-6
V gene: TRBV14
CDR3 protein: CASSQGQFLTLHF
CDR3 DNA: TGTGCCAGCAGCCAAGGCCAGTTTTTAACCCTCCACTTT

D gene: .
CDR3 length: 13
J gene: TRBJ2-5
V gene: TRBV11-2
CDR3 protein: CASNRGAGETQYF
CDR3 DNA: TGTGCCAGCAACCGGGGGGCTGGGGAGACCCAGTACTTC

D gene: TRBD1
CDR3 length: 11
J gene: TRBJ1-5
V gene: TRBV6-6
CDR3 protein: CASSGGQGHHF
CDR3 DNA: TGTGCCAGCAGTGGCGGACAGGGTCACCATTTT

D gene: TRBD2
CDR3 length: 15
J gene: TRBJ2-1
V gene: TRBV5-1
CDR3 protein: CASSKGLAGIDEQFF
CDR3 DNA: TGCGCCAGCAGCAAGGGACTAGCGGGGATCGATGAGCAGTTCTTC

D gene: TRBD1
CDR3 length: 15
J gene: TRBJ1-2
V gene: TRBV7-9
CDR3 protein: CASRRPDRGRYGYTF
CDR3 DNA: TGTGCCAGCAGAAGACCAGACAGGGGGCGTTATGGCTACACCTTC

D gene: TRBD2
CDR3 length: 15
J gene: TRBJ2-1
V gene: TRBV19
CDR3 protein: CASRTSAGSYNEQFF
CDR3 DNA: TGTGCCAGTCGGACTAGCGCAGGCTCCTACAATGAGCAGTTCTTC

D gene: TRBD2
CDR3 length: 14
J gene: TRBJ2-5
V gene: TRBV14
CDR3 protein: CASSRSGLAETQYF
CDR3 DNA: TGTGCCAGCAGCCGTTCGGGACTAGCAGAGACCCAGTACTTC

D gene: .
CDR3 length: 15
J gene: TRBJ2-7
V gene: TRBV7-2
CDR3 protein: CASSLVGQGHYEQYF
CDR3 DNA: TGTGCCAGCAGCTTAGTTGGGCAGGGCCACTACGAGCAGTACTTC

D gene: .
CDR3 length: 14
J gene: TRBJ1-4
V gene: TRBV7-2
CDR3 protein: CASSLEAGDGKLFF
CDR3 DNA: TGTGCCAGCAGCTTAGAGGCAGGGGACGGAAAACTGTTTTTT

D gene: TRBD1
CDR3 length: 15
J gene: TRBJ2-5
V gene: TRBV7-2
CDR3 protein: CASSSQGAQEATQYF
CDR3 DNA: TGTGCCAGCAGCTCCCAGGGGGCACAGGAGGCGACCCAGTACTTC

D gene: .
CDR3 length: 15
J gene: TRBJ2-2
V gene: TRBV5-1
CDR3 protein: CASSEGFTGPGELFF
CDR3 DNA: TGCGCCAGCAGCGAGGGCTTTACAGGGCCCGGGGAGCTGTTTTTT

D gene: .
CDR3 length: 16
J gene: TRBJ1-4
V gene: TRBV6-5
CDR3 protein: CASSYGLGVTNEKLFF
CDR3 DNA: TGTGCCAGCAGTTACGGTTTGGGAGTGACTAATGAAAAACTGTTTTTT

D gene: .
CDR3 length: 15
J gene: TRBJ1-4
V gene: TRBV15
CDR3 protein: CATSSARGLSEKLFF
CDR3 DNA: TGTGCCACCAGCAGCGCACGTGGACTTAGTGAAAAACTGTTTTTT

D gene: .
CDR3 length: 15
J gene: TRBJ1-5
V gene: TRBV6-1
CDR3 protein: CASSPDLAVGQPQHF
CDR3 DNA: TGTGCCAGCAGTCCAGACCTTGCGGTCGGTCAGCCCCAGCATTTT